Below, one T cell receptor beta chain is given with its context. Its antigen remains unknown. These data belong to a study of cytomegalovirus exposure and HLA in healthy donors. Study-level results: An analysis done earlier found most TCR beta V segments productive about 90% or about 30% of the time.

The PCR made use of 60 Vbeta and 13 Jbeta primers. Data came from immunoSEQ multiplex PCR; TCRdb stores just in-frame clones and leaves some out. This sample has 130,000 to 150,000 clones, with about 85% found just once. V lost 6 bases, J lost 4 bases, and 9 bases lay in between. Per germline, CDR1 LNHDA and CDR2 SQIVND (reference sequence). CDR3 length: 12 residues. This TCR was sampled from a boy younger than 10 in good health and CMV-seronegative. The sample was PBMCs. This sequence joins TRBV19 and TRBJ1-2; D might be TRBD1 (5 bases). The CDR3 region has the DNA TGTGCCAGTAGGCGGGGGAGCTATGGCTACACCTTC. Encoded protein: CASRRGSYGYTF.